Below, one TCR beta chain is given with its context. The germline V gene has CDR1 MNHNS and CDR2 SASEGT. The V segment lost 6 bases and the J segment 3 bases; nucleotides outside the gene matches: 4. The CDR3 is 14 residues long. The data belong to a study of T cells after yellow fever vaccination. TCRdb reprocessed the 5' RACE reads via MiXCR and lists one record per CDR3 protein. Of roughly 32,000 distinct CDR3 sequences listed, 5% to 8.5% are singletons. The TCR originated in a man younger than 35 who received the YFV17D yellow fever vaccine. The chain combines TRBV6-1 with TRBJ1-1; TRBD1 aligns across 10 bases. This sample comprised PBMCs, either bulk or a sorted T-cell subset (CD4+, CD8+, memory, or dextramer-sorted; not recorded which), obtained on the day of the first yellow fever vaccination. DNA of the CDR3: TGTGCCAGCAGGGAGGGACAGGGGCACACTGAAGCTTTCTTT. This encodes CASREGQGHTEAFF.